Below are 14 T cell receptor beta chains sequenced from a single sample in a study of graft-versus-host responses after intestinal transplantation. Their antigens are not known. The assay was immunoSEQ multiplex PCR, and TCRdb's table has in-frame clones only and misses some. The repertoire has about 100,000 clones, 87% of them found once; the top ten carry 0.9% to 1%. The source was unstimulated CD4+ T cells sorted from spleen or lymph node cells, collected before transplant. The receptors come from a human donor who was the organ donor for an intestinal transplant.

This clone appeared a few times. The chain employs TRBV28 and TRBJ1-6; 7 bases fit TRBD1. The CDR3 runs 14 residues. J lost 8 bases, V lost 6 bases, and 7 bases had no gene match. Looked up from germline, CDR1 is MDHEN and CDR2 is SYDVKM. CDR3 DNA: TGTGCCAGCAGACCAACAGGGGTCGATTCACCCCTCCACTTT. It encodes CASRPTGVDSPLHF.

The chain combines TRBV5-1 with TRBJ2-1, with D perhaps being TRBD1 or TRBD2 (6 bases each). CDR1 SGHRS and CDR2 YFSETQ come from the germline V gene. The CDR3 contains 14 residues. The V end was cut by 7 bases, the J end by 3 bases, with 14 bases between. CDR3: CASHREEGYNEQFF. In DNA form, the CDR3 reads TGCGCCAGCCACAGGGAGGAGGGCTACAATGAGCAGTTCTTC.

In its sample, this clone was seen once. V is TRBV7-3 and J is TRBJ2-7, with D perhaps TRBD1 or TRBD2 (5 bases each). V was pared by 4 bases and J by 6 bases, with 10 bases between. The germline gives CDR1 SGHTA, CDR2 FQGTGA. The CDR3 extends over 12 amino acids. For the CDR3, the DNA is TGTGCCAGCAGCTCCACGGGGCCCGAGCAGTACTTC. As protein: CASSSTGPEQYF.

This chain connects TRBV12-5 to TRBJ1-5; D is ambiguous. Trimming removed 6 bases at V and 2 bases at J, with 20 bases between. CDR1 LGHNT and CDR2 FRNRAP come from the germline V gene. The CDR3 runs to 17 residues. CDR3 bases: TGTGCTAGTGGGGCTATTTGTCACCGAAAACGCAATCAGCCCCAGCATTTT. Its translation is CASGAICHRKRNQPQHF.

The rearrangement uses TRBV28 and TRBJ2-5, with 10 positions matching TRBD1. The CDR3 sequence is 15 residues long. The germline gives CDR1 MDHEN, CDR2 SYDVKM. V was pared by 4 bases and J by 5 bases, with 7 bases of the junction left unmatched. The CDR3 here is CASSSRDRGGETQYF. DNA of the CDR3: TGTGCCAGCAGTTCCCGGGACAGGGGAGGGGAGACCCAGTACTTC.

The genes are TRBV2 and TRBJ2-7, with TRBD2 identical over 15 bases. With 4 bases clipped from V and 1 base from J, the junction kept 2 bases outside the gene matches. The germline V gene encodes CDR1 SNHLY and CDR2 FYNNEI. The CDR3 has 16 amino acids. The CDR3 nucleotides read TGTGCCAGCAGTGGGGGACTAGCGGGGGGATCCTACGAGCAGTACTTC. It translates to CASSGGLAGGSYEQYF.

V is TRBV6-5 and J is TRBJ1-1, with D maybe TRBD1 (5 bases). Deletions cut 5 bases from V and 0 bases from J, with 7 bases between. Germline V gene sequence: CDR1 MNHEY, CDR2 SVGAGI. CDR3 size: 13 residues. CDR3 nucleotides: TGTGCCAGCAGTGGACAAATGAACACTGAAGCTTTCTTT. Protein sequence: CASSGQMNTEAFF.

The chain has TRBV9 and TRBJ2-3; TRBD1 aligns across 10 bases. V lost 0 bases to trimming and J lost 1 base; unmatched junction nucleotides: 2. The CDR3 contains 16 residues. In germline, CDR1 is SGDLS, CDR2 YYNGEE. The CDR3 sequence: CASSVGGTGGTDTQYF. The CDR3 DNA sequence: TGTGCCAGCAGCGTAGGAGGGACAGGGGGCACAGATACGCAGTATTTT.

The chain couples TRBV6-1 to TRBJ1-6; TRBD1 matches 8 bases. In germline, CDR1 is MNHNS, CDR2 SASEGT. V dropped 6 bases and J dropped 9; count of bases not matched to a gene: 10. This CDR3 is built from 15 residues. CDR3 loop: CASRGQVIGLSPLHF. The CDR3 DNA reads as TGTGCCAGCAGGGGACAGGTCATCGGTCTTTCACCCCTCCACTTT.

The sample holds one count of this clone. CDR3: CASSLVQSGANVLTF. The CDR3 region has the DNA TGTGCCAGCAGCTTGGTCCAGTCTGGGGCCAACGTCCTGACTTTC. The rearrangement uses TRBV5-5 and TRBJ2-6; D uncertain. The germline V gene has CDR1 SGHKS and CDR2 YYEKEE (reference sequence). This CDR3 is 15 amino acids long. V was trimmed by 0 bases and J by 1 base, leaving 5 bases between them.

The chain employs TRBV19 and TRBJ2-7; weak D call: TRBD1 (5 bases). The germline V gene has CDR1 LNHDA and CDR2 SQIVND (reference sequence). V was cut by 6 bases and J by 3 bases, with 18 bases left in between. This CDR3 is built from 15 residues. This chain's CDR3 is CASRSPGAAGYEQYF. The CDR3 coding sequence is TGTGCCAGTAGATCCCCTGGGGCAGCCGGCTACGAGCAGTACTTC. Full variable domain (missing parts from reference TRBV19 and TRBJ2-7): DGGITQSPKYLFRKEGQNVTLSCEQNLNHDAMYWYRQDPGQGLRLIYYSQIVNDFQKGDIAEGYSVSREKKESFPLTVTSAQKNPTAFYLCASRSPGAAGYEQYFGPGTRLTVT.

This clone was picked up one time. The chain uses TRBV5-1 and TRBJ1-2, with D possibly TRBD1 on 5 matching bases. The CDR3 loop spans 15 amino acids. Germline CDR1 SGHRS, CDR2 YFSETQ. The V and J ends lost 1 base and 8 bases respectively, with 18 bases between them. The CDR3 DNA reads as TGCGCCAGCAGCTTGTCGGGGACGGCCGTGCCCGGCTACACCTTC. Its protein is CASSLSGTAVPGYTF. Supplemented by reference TRBV5-1 and TRBJ1-2, the full variable domain reads KAGVTQTPRYLIKTRGQQVTLSCSPISGHRSVSWYQQTPGQGLQFLFEYFSETQRNKGNFPGRFSGRQFSNSRSEMNVSTLELGDSALYLCASSLSGTAVPGYTFGSGTRLTVV.

For the CDR3, the DNA is TGTGCCAGCAGCGGGGTGGCTGGAAACACCATATATTTT. Its translation: CASSGVAGNTIYF. The chain joins TRBV9 to TRBJ1-3, with unresolved D. CDR3 size: 13 residues. The ends were cut back, 3 bases at V and 2 bases at J, with 6 bases in the middle. Germline values: CDR1 SGDLS, CDR2 YYNGEE.

The rearrangement links TRBV4-2 to TRBJ1-2; maybe TRBD1 (5 bases). Trimming took 0 bases from V and 7 from J, leaving 12 bases between them. Per germline, CDR1 LGHNA and CDR2 YNFKEQ. This CDR3 comprises 14 residues. CDR3 DNA: TGTGCCAGCAGCCAAGAAGCCGGGGCAGGTGGCTACACCTTC. As protein: CASSQEAGAGGYTF.